A single sample gave rise to the 23 T cell receptor beta chains below, sequenced in a study of early T cells in non-severe SARS-CoV-2 infection. TCRdb redid the calling of the 5' RACE reads with MiXCR, one entry per CDR3 protein. The table has tens of thousands of distinct CDR3 sequences, roughly 5.4% seen once. Sequenced material: whole blood. The receptors originated from an adult who was a healthcare worker with PCR-confirmed SARS-CoV-2 infection or an uninfected control (not recorded which).

In its sample, this clonotype was seen many times. The chain couples TRBV12-3 or TRBV12-4 to TRBJ1-1; a possible D gene is TRBD1 (6 bases). The CDR3 sequence is 11 residues long. Trimming took off 11 bases at V and 4 bases at J, with 11 bases between the two ends. The CDR3 sequence: CAETGPTEAFF. DNA for the CDR3: TGTGCCGAAACAGGGCCCACTGAAGCTTTCTTT.

The sample holds many counts of this clonotype. The rearrangement joins TRBV7-2 to TRBJ2-1; D possibly uses TRBD1 or TRBD2 (5 bases each). Germline CDR1 reads SGHTA; CDR2 reads FQGNSA. There are 15 residues in the CDR3. Trimming shortened V by 1 base and J by 0 bases, and 7 bases separated the two germline ends. CDR3 DNA: TGTGCCAGCAGCTTAGGAGGGACCTCCTACAATGAGCAGTTCTTC. It encodes CASSLGGTSYNEQFF.

This clonotype was detected ten times or more. The chain carries TRBV6-2 or TRBV6-3 and TRBJ2-4, with 15 bases fitting TRBD2. Trimming removed 5 bases from V and 0 bases from J; junction bases left unmatched: 8. CDR3 size: 19 residues. Germline CDR1 reads MNHEY; CDR2 reads SVGEGT. The CDR3 region has the DNA TGTGCCAGCAGTCCCTGGACTAGCGGGAGGGCCATAGCCAAAAACATTCAGTACTTC. Translating gives CASSPWTSGRAIAKNIQYF.

This clonotype was found a few times. This chain connects TRBV25-1 to TRBJ1-1; possible D gene TRBD1, 5 bases. Germline-derived CDR1 and CDR2 are MGHDK and SYGVNS. This CDR3 spans 14 amino acids. V was cut by 5 bases and J by 0 bases, with 10 bases left in between. CDR3 coding DNA: TGTGCCAGCAGTCCGGGGACGGTGAACACTGAAGCTTTCTTT. Translating gives CASSPGTVNTEAFF.

This clonotype has at least ten counts. The rearrangement links TRBV18 to TRBJ2-5, with TRBD1 matching over 7 bases. Germline values: CDR1 KGHSH, CDR2 LQKENI. V lost 4 bases to trimming and J lost 5 bases; unmatched junction nucleotides: 4. This CDR3 has 13 amino acids. Here the CDR3 reads CASSQRGLETQYF. CDR3 in DNA: TGTGCCAGCTCACAGAGGGGGCTGGAGACCCAGTACTTC.

The CDR3 nucleotides are TGCAGTGCCGCCGGACTAGCGGGAAGTTCTGGGGCCAACGTCCTGACTTTC. Translating it yields CSAAGLAGSSGANVLTF. This chain joins TRBV20-1 and TRBJ2-6; 12 nucleotides line up with TRBD2. Germline assignment: CDR1 DFQATT and CDR2 SNEGSKA (reference sequence). V was clipped by 6 bases and J by 1 base; unmatched bases: 7. This CDR3 is 17 amino acids long.

In its sample, this clonotype was seen many times. V is TRBV6-5 and J is TRBJ2-7, with D tentatively TRBD2 (6 bases). The V end lost 6 bases, the J end lost 0 bases, and 15 bases lay between the germline ends. Germline assignment: CDR1 MNHEY and CDR2 SVGAGI. The length of the CDR3 is 15 residues. The CDR3: CASSRDSSSSYEQYF. The CDR3, as DNA: TGTGCCAGCAGCCGGGACTCCTCGAGCTCCTACGAGCAGTACTTC.

In this sample, this clonotype turned up many times. The rearrangement links TRBV30 to TRBJ2-1; D is unresolved. In germline, CDR1 is GTSNPN, CDR2 SVGIG (reference sequence). This CDR3 is built from 12 residues. Trimming took 1 base from V and 12 from J, leaving 13 bases between them. CDR3 sequence reads: CAWSGPRNLQFF. CDR3 in DNA: TGTGCCTGGAGTGGTCCTCGGAACTTGCAGTTCTTC. Combining the CDR3 with reference TRBV30 and TRBJ2-1 gives the whole variable domain SQTIHQWPATLVQPVGSPLSLECTVEGTSNPNLYWYRQAAGRGLQLLFYSVGIGQISSEVPQNLSASRPQDRQFILSSKKLLLSDSGFYLCAWSGPRNLQFFGPGTRLTVL.

The chain joins TRBV5-5 to TRBJ1-2; perhaps TRBD1 as D (5 bases). The V end lost 4 bases, the J end lost 4 bases, and 17 bases lay between the germline ends. Germline V gene data show CDR1 as SGHKS and CDR2 as YYEKEE (reference sequence). CDR3 length: 15 amino acids. The CDR3 spells CASSVRQSSLYGYTF. CDR3 sequence (DNA): TGTGCCAGCAGCGTACGACAGTCCAGTCTCTATGGCTACACCTTC.

This clonotype was picked up many times. The genes are TRBV7-6 and TRBJ2-1; a weak D match, TRBD2 (5 bases). Looked up from germline, CDR1 is SGHVS and CDR2 is FNYEAQ. The CDR3 has 11 amino acids. V was cut by 5 bases and J by 10 bases, with 9 bases left in between. CDR3 region: CASSALEEQFF. The DNA for the CDR3 is TGTGCCAGCAGCGCACTAGAGGAGCAGTTCTTC.

This clonotype turned up a few times. V and J are TRBV3-1 and TRBJ2-7, with TRBD2 matching over 8 bases. Germline V gives CDR1 LGHDT, CDR2 YNNKEL (reference sequence). Trimming cost V 4 bases and J 6 bases; bases outside gene matches: 11. CDR3 size: 15 residues. CDR3 loop: CASSPTTSATGEQYF. CDR3 sequence (DNA): TGTGCCAGCAGCCCGACGACTAGCGCGACGGGCGAGCAGTACTTC.

This clonotype was recorded many times. The rearrangement uses TRBV24-1 and TRBJ2-1, with D perhaps matching TRBD1 (6 bases). Looked up from germline, CDR1 is KGHDR and CDR2 is SFDVKD. The CDR3 contains 17 residues. V lost 2 bases to trimming and J lost 0 bases, with 13 bases between them. The CDR3 protein is CATSDSPGTYSYNEQFF. The CDR3 DNA follows: TGTGCCACCAGTGATTCCCCCGGGACATACTCCTACAATGAGCAGTTCTTC.

This clonotype is large by share. The genes are TRBV12-3 or TRBV12-4 and TRBJ2-3, with a tentative D call TRBD2 (6 bases). CDR3 length equals 14 residues. Trimming removed 3 bases from V and 5 bases from J, with 12 bases in between. The CDR3 region has the DNA TGTGCCAGCAGTTTCGGCGGGGCGGGAGATACGCAGTATTTT. Translated: CASSFGGAGDTQYF.

This clonotype was seen ten or more times. Written as DNA, the CDR3 is TGTGCCAGCAGCCAATCGGGGGGTCAGCCCCAGCATTTT. As protein: CASSQSGGQPQHF. The rearrangement links TRBV16 to TRBJ1-5; the D gene is possibly TRBD1 (5 bases). The V and J ends lost 0 bases and 6 bases respectively, with 6 bases between them. Germline-derived CDR1 and CDR2 are KGHSY and FQNENV. The CDR3 is 13 residues long.

The V call is TRBV7-2, the J call TRBJ2-6; D gene unclear. CDR1 SGHTA and CDR2 FQGNSA come from the germline V gene. This CDR3 region has 16 residues. Trimming shortened V by 5 bases and J by 1 base, and 12 bases separated the two germline ends. CDR3 amino acids: CASSPPGASGANVLTF. CDR3 nucleotide sequence: TGTGCCAGCAGCCCGCCTGGAGCGTCTGGGGCCAACGTCCTGACTTTC.

There are many counts of this clonotype. V is TRBV9 and J is TRBJ2-2; 14 bases agree with TRBD2. CDR1 SGDLS and CDR2 YYNGEE come from the germline V gene. This CDR3 has 19 residues. J was trimmed by 7 bases and V by 4 bases; bases with no gene match: 15. Here the CDR3 reads CASSLTTGLAGGQIGELFF. CDR3 nucleotides: TGTGCCAGCAGCTTAACCACCGGACTAGCGGGGGGCCAGATCGGGGAGCTGTTTTTT. Supplemented by reference TRBV9 and TRBJ2-2, the full variable domain reads DSGVTQTPKHLITATGQRVTLRCSPRSGDLSVYWYQQSLDQGLQFLIQYYNGEERAKGNILERFSAQQFPDLHSELNLSSLELGDSALYFCASSLTTGLAGGQIGELFFGEGSRLTVL.

This clonotype was counted ten times or more. This chain uses TRBV7-4 with TRBJ2-7; D is unclear. Trimming removed 0 bases at V and 2 bases at J, with 20 bases between. CDR1 and CDR2 (germline): SGHVT, SQSDAQ. The CDR3 runs to 18 residues. CDR3 region: CASSLALRPTHGTYEQYF. The DNA of the CDR3 is TGTGCCAGCAGCTTAGCTCTTCGGCCGACCCATGGGACCTACGAGCAGTACTTC. The variable domain in full, with the rest retrieved from reference TRBV7-4 and TRBJ2-7, is GAGVSQSPRYKVAKRGRDVALRCDSISGHVTLYWYRQTLGQGSEVLTYSQSDAQRDKSGRPSGRFSAERPERSVSTLKIQRTEQGDSAVYLCASSLALRPTHGTYEQYFGPGTRLTVT.

Ten or more counts support this clonotype. The V gene is TRBV27, the J gene TRBJ2-1; the D gene is possibly TRBD1 (5 bases). V lost 2 bases and J lost 3, with 11 bases in between. CDR3 length equals 15 residues. The germline CDR1 and CDR2 sequences are MNHEY and SMNVEV (reference sequence). This CDR3 is CASSLRDSNYNEQFF. The CDR3 nucleotides are TGTGCCAGCAGTTTACGAGACAGTAACTACAATGAGCAGTTCTTC.

CDR3 sequence reads: CASSDQGSSNTEAFF. The CDR3, as DNA: TGTGCCAGTAGCGATCAGGGATCCTCGAACACTGAAGCTTTCTTT. The V call is TRBV6-2 or TRBV6-3, the J call TRBJ1-1; D possibly corresponds to TRBD1 (5 bases). V was cut by 9 bases and J by 1 base, with 18 bases left in between. Per the germline V gene, CDR1 is MNHEY and CDR2 is SVGEGT. This CDR3 spans 15 amino acids.

On this clonotype: A single base separates this from a much larger clone, so it may be a read error. The chain's CDR3 is CCAGKTGDGTPLHF. CDR3 DNA: TGCTGTGCCGGAAAGACAGGGGATGGGACACCCCTCCACTTT. The gene calls are TRBV20-1 and TRBJ1-6; 8 bases align to TRBD1. The CDR3 totals 14 residues. CDR1 and CDR2 from the germline V gene are DFQATT and SNEGSKA (reference sequence).

By frequency in the sample, this clonotype is medium-sized (0.01 to 0.1%). The genes are TRBV12-3 or TRBV12-4 and TRBJ1-6, with TRBD1 matching 8 bases. Germline trimming cut 6 bases from V and 9 bases from J; bases unmatched to any gene: 4. The CDR3 has 13 amino acids. The CDR3 loop is CASSTGGSSPLHF. The CDR3 DNA sequence: TGTGCCAGCAGCACAGGGGGTAGTTCACCCCTCCACTTT.

This clonotype was found many times. V and J are TRBV20-1 and TRBJ2-5; 11 bases line up with TRBD2. This CDR3 is 14 amino acids long. After removal of 0 bases from V and 5 bases from J, the junction contained 2 bases not matched to a gene. Germline-derived CDR1 and CDR2 are DFQATT and SNEGSKA (reference sequence). The CDR3 DNA reads TGCAGTGCTAGAGATATAGCGGGGGGGGAGACCCAGTACTTC. Residues: CSARDIAGGETQYF.

This chain connects TRBV7-2 to TRBJ2-1; possible D gene TRBD1, 7 bases. Trimming shortened V by 4 bases and J by 6 bases, and 10 bases separated the two germline ends. Germline CDR1 SGHTA, CDR2 FQGNSA. The length of the CDR3 is 13 residues. The CDR3 spells CASSSQGGNEQFF. The DNA for the CDR3 is TGTGCCAGCAGCTCCCAGGGGGGCAATGAGCAGTTCTTC.